This T cell receptor beta chain was sequenced in a study of T cells after yellow fever vaccination. Study information: The fractions with low cell numbers were processed using SMART-Seq v4 Ultra Low Input.

The CDR3 totals 14 residues. J gave up 5 bases and V 3 bases, and 6 bases lay outside the gene matches. From germline, CDR1 is SGHTA and CDR2 FQGNSA. This clonotype has a handful of counts. For TCR, cDNA came from 5'RACE template switching, which added a universal primer site and UMIs. MiXCR was run by TCRdb on the 5' RACE reads, yielding one entry per CDR3 protein. The sample shows some 350,000 distinct CDR3 sequences, around 4.1% of them seen only once. This sample comprised PBMCs, obtained 5 days after the yellow fever booster vaccination. The receptor's source is a man aged 18 to 35 who received the YFV17D yellow fever vaccine. This sequence joins TRBV7-2 and TRBJ2-5; 7 bases line up with TRBD1. DNA of the CDR3: TGTGCCAGCAGCTTCAACAGGGGAGAGGAGACCCAGTACTTC. Its protein is CASSFNRGEETQYF. Together with reference TRBV7-2 and TRBJ2-5, the CDR3 gives the full variable domain: GAGVSQSPSNKVTEKGKDVELRCDPISGHTALYWYRQSLGQGLEFLIYFQGNSAPDKSGLPSDRFSAERTGGSVSTLTIQRTQQEDSAVYLCASSFNRGEETQYFGPGTRLLVL.